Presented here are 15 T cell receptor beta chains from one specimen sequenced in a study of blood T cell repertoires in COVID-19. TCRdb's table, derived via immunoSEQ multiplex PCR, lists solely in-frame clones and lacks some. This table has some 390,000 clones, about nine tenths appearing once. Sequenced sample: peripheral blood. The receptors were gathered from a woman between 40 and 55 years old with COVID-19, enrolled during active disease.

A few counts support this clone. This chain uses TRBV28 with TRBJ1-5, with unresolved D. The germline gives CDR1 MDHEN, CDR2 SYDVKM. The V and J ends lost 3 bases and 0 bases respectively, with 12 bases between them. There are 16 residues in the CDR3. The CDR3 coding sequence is TGTGCCAGCAGTTTTTGGTCAGTAAATAGCAATCAGCCCCAGCATTTT. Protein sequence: CASSFWSVNSNQPQHF.

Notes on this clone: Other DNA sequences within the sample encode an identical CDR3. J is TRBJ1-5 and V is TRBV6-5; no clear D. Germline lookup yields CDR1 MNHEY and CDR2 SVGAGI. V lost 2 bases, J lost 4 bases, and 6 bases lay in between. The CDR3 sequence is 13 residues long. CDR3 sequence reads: CASSYRGNQPQHF. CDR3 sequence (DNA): TGTGCCAGCAGTTACAGAGGAAATCAGCCCCAGCATTTT.

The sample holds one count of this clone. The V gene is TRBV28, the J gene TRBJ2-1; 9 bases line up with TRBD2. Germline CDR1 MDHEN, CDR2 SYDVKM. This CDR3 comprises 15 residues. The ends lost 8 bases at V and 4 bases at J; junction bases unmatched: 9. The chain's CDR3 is CASERGLAQYNEQFF. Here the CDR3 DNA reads TGTGCCAGCGAGAGGGGACTAGCCCAATACAATGAGCAGTTCTTC.

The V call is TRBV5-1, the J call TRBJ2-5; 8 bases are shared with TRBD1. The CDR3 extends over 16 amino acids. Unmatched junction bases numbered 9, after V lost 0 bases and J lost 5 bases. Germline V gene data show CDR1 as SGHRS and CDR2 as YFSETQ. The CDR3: CASSLGIAGGAETQYF. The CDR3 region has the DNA TGCGCCAGCAGCTTGGGGATCGCAGGGGGCGCGGAGACCCAGTACTTC.

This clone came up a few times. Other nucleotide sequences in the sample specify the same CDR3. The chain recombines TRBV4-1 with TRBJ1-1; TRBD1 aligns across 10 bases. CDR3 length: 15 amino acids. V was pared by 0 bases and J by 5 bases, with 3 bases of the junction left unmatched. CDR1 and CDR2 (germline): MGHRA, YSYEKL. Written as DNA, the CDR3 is TGCGCCAGCAGCCAAGATAGGGGACAGGGGACTGAAGCTTTCTTT. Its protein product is CASSQDRGQGTEAFF.

CDR3 bases: TGTGCCAGCAGCCAAGATGCAGGGGGCGGTTCACCCCTCCACTTT. Translated, it gives CASSQDAGGGSPLHF. V gene TRBV14 combines with J gene TRBJ1-6; 8 nucleotides line up with TRBD1. Germline V lookup: CDR1 SGHDN, CDR2 FVKESK. With 0 bases clipped from V and 9 bases from J, the junction kept 4 bases outside the gene matches. The CDR3 runs to 15 residues.

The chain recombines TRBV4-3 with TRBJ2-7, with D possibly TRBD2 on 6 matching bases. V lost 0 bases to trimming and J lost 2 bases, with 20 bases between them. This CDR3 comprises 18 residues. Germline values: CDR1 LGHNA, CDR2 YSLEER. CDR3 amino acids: CASSQDLDAGFPPYEQYF. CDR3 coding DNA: TGCGCCAGCAGCCAAGATCTGGACGCGGGGTTCCCCCCCTACGAGCAGTACTTC.

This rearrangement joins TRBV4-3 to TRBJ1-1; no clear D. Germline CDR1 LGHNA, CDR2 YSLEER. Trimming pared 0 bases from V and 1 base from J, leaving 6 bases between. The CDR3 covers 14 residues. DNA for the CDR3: TGCGCCAGCAGCCAAGAGGGAGGGAACACTGAAGCTTTCTTT. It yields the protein CASSQEGGNTEAFF.

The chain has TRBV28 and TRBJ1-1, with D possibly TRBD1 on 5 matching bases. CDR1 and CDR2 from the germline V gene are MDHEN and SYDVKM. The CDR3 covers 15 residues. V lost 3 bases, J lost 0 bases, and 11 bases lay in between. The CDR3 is CASSLAGPMNTEAFF. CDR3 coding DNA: TGTGCCAGCAGTTTGGCAGGGCCTATGAACACTGAAGCTTTCTTT.

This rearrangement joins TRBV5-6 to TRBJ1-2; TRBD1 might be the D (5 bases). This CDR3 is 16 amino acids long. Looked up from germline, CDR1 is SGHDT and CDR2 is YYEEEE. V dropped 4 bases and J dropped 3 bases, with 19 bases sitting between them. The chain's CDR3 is CASSPWRGNADYGYTF. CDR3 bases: TGTGCCAGCAGCCCTTGGCGGGGCAATGCGGACTATGGCTACACCTTC.

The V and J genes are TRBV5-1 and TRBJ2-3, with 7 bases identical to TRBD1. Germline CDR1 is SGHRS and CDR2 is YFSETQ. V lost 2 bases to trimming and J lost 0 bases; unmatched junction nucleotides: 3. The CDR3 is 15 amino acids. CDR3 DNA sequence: TGCGCCAGCAGCTTAGACAGGGCTAGCACAGATACGCAGTATTTT. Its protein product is CASSLDRASTDTQYF.

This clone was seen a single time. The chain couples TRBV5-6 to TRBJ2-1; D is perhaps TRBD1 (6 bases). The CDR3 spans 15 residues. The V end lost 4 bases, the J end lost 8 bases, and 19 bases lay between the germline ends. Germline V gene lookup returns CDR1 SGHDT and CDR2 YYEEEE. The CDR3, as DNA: TGTGCCAGCAGCCGTACCGGGGACAAGTGGGATGAGCAGTTCTTC. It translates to CASSRTGDKWDEQFF.

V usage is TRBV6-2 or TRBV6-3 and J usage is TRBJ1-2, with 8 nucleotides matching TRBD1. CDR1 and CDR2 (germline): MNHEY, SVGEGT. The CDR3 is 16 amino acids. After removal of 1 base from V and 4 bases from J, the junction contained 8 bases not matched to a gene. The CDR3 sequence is CASSYFAQGELYGYTF. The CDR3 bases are TGTGCCAGCAGTTACTTCGCACAGGGGGAACTCTATGGCTACACCTTC.

CDR3 loop: CASSSGGRVHNEQFF. CDR3 DNA: TGTGCCAGCAGTTCGGGGGGACGGGTACACAATGAGCAGTTCTTC. The V gene is TRBV28, the J gene TRBJ2-1; 7 bases agree with TRBD2. Germline lookup yields CDR1 MDHEN and CDR2 SYDVKM. V gave up 4 bases and J gave up 5 bases; unmatched junction bases: 8. The CDR3 runs 15 residues.

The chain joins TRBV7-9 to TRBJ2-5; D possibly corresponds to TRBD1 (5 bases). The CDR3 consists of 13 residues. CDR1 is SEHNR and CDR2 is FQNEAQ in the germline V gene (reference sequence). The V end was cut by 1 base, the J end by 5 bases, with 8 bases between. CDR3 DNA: TGTGCCAGCAGCTTAGGACAGCCGGAGACCCAGTACTTC. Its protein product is CASSLGQPETQYF.